This T cell receptor beta chain was identified in a study of shared clonotypes between healthy human individuals. The protocol was immunoSEQ multiplex PCR, while the TCRdb copy is restricted to in-frame clones and leaves out a portion. The data show more than 2 million clones, over 85% seen once. CD45RO-negative, CCR7-positively selected cells formed the naive CD8 fraction, excluding terminally differentiated effector memory CD45RA+ cells. This clone was found once. The CDR3 covers 14 residues. Germline V CDR1 and CDR2: KGHSH, LQKENI. V shed 8 bases and J shed 2 bases, with 13 bases lying between them.

This TCR derives from a man younger than 35 in good health. Some clones in this sample may be carry-over from other donors' samples. The sequenced material came from naive CD8+ T cells from PBMCs. The chain carries TRBV18 and TRBJ2-1; D is unresolved. The CDR3 loop reads CASAAVGPYNEQFF. Written as DNA, the CDR3 is TGTGCCAGCGCGGCGGTGGGCCCCTACAATGAGCAGTTCTTC.